The 7 T cell receptor beta chains listed next were all sequenced from one sample in a study of shared clonotypes between healthy human individuals. The naive CD8 subset, CD45RO-negative cells positively selected for CCR7, excluded terminally differentiated effector memory CD45RA+ cells. TCRdb's copy holds only in-frame clones and misses some; the assay was immunoSEQ multiplex PCR. The profile shows under 2,000,000 clones, over 85% of them singletons. The sequenced sample was naive CD8+ T cells sorted from blood. These receptors originate from a man between 18 and 35 years old in good health.

V and J are TRBV5-4 and TRBJ1-1, with D possibly being TRBD1 (6 bases). The CDR3 length is 14 residues. CDR1 and CDR2 from the germline V gene are SGHNT and YYREEE (reference sequence). V was cut by 5 bases and J by 5 bases, with 16 bases left in between. CDR3 nucleotides: TGTGCCAGCAGTTGGAGTGGGGGGGCGACTGAAGCTTTCTTT. Translation gives CASSWSGGATEAFF. Full variable domain (remainder filled in from reference TRBV5-4 and TRBJ1-1): ETGVTQSPTHLIKTRGQQVTLRCSSQSGHNTVSWYQQALGQGPQFIFQYYREEENGRGNFPPRFSGLQFPNYSSELNVNALELDDSALYLCASSWSGGATEAFFGQGTRLTVV.

The chain employs TRBV9 and TRBJ2-7; 7 nucleotides line up with TRBD1. The length of the CDR3 is 15 residues. V shed 5 bases and J 4 bases; nucleotides not matched to a gene: 12. CDR1 and CDR2 from the germline V gene are SGDLS and YYNGEE. CDR3 DNA sequence: TGTGCCAGCAGTGCTACCCCCGGGACAGAGTACGAGCAGTACTTC. Its protein is CASSATPGTEYEQYF.

This clone has only one observation. The chain has TRBV6-1 and TRBJ2-5; no clear D gene. V was clipped by 2 bases and J by 0 bases, with 19 bases between them. The length of the CDR3 is 18 residues. Per germline, CDR1 MNHNS and CDR2 SASEGT. Here the CDR3 DNA reads TGTGCCAGCAGTGAAACTGGTCCGGAAGGGTGGGACCAAGAGACCCAGTACTTC. It yields the protein CASSETGPEGWDQETQYF.

V usage is TRBV7-8 and J usage is TRBJ2-7, with 13 bases lining up with TRBD2. V shed 1 base and J 7 bases; nucleotides not matched to a gene: 4. The germline V gene has CDR1 SGHVS and CDR2 FQNEAQ. This CDR3 is 15 amino acids long. The CDR3 nucleotides are TGTGCCAGCAGCTTAGACGGGACTAGCGGGAATGAGCAGTACTTC. Translation: CASSLDGTSGNEQYF.

J is TRBJ2-5 and V is TRBV19, with D unclear. The CDR3 length is 16 residues. V was cut by 3 bases and J by 5 bases, with 19 bases left in between. CDR1 is LNHDA and CDR2 is SQIVND in the germline V gene (reference sequence). CDR3 sequence reads: CASSMHSLTALETQYF. CDR3 coding DNA: TGTGCCAGTAGTATGCATAGCCTCACGGCGTTGGAGACCCAGTACTTC.

The V call is TRBV27, the J call TRBJ1-1; D is undetermined. Germline V gives CDR1 MNHEY, CDR2 SMNVEV (reference sequence). The CDR3 consists of 14 residues. V lost 7 bases, J lost 6 bases, and 18 bases lay in between. The CDR3 bases are TGTGCCAGCACCACCCTCCTGGGAAGGGCTGAAGCTTTCTTT. This translates into CASTTLLGRAEAFF.

The V gene is TRBV7-9, the J gene TRBJ1-1, with D hard to call. V lost 5 bases to trimming and J lost 1 base, with 8 bases between them. Germline lookup yields CDR1 SEHNR and CDR2 FQNEAQ (reference sequence). The CDR3 spans 13 residues. The CDR3 coding sequence is TGTGCCAGCAGCCCCGTGGCGAACACTGAAGCTTTCTTT. Encoded protein: CASSPVANTEAFF.